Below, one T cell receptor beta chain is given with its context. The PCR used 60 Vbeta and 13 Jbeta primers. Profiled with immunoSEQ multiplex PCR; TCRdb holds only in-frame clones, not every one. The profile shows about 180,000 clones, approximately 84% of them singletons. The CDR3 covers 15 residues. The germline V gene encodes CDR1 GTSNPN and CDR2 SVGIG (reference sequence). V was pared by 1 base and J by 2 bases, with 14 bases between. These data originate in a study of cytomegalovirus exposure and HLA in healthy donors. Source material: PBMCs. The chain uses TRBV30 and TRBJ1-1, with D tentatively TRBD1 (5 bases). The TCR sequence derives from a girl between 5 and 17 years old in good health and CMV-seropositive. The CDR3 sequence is CAWSARGSGNTEAFF. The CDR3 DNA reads TGTGCCTGGAGTGCCCGGGGGTCGGGCAACACTGAAGCTTTCTTT.